Sequencing of this TCR beta chain was carried out in a study of blood T cell repertoires in COVID-19. Study as a whole: Sites across the United States, Italy and Spain contributed samples from acute and convalescent COVID-19. PBMCs, B-cell-depleted T cells, or T cells provided the cDNA or gDNA that made up the material.

V shed 2 bases and J shed 14 bases, with 10 bases lying between them. The germline V gene encodes CDR1 MNHEY and CDR2 SVGAGI. CDR3 size: 11 residues. Authors' analysis steps: Amplification with reference gene primers provided the estimates of nucleated cell counts. Measured with immunoSEQ multiplex PCR; TCRdb has only the in-frame clones, and not every one. V, J and clone size were drawn from that table, and D and trimming were deduced from the DNA. The sample records around 130,000 clones, approximately 87% being singletons. The chain couples TRBV6-5 to TRBJ2-4; weak D call: TRBD2 (5 bases). This TCR was recovered from a woman between 45 and 60 years old with acute or convalescent COVID-19. The sequenced material came from peripheral blood. CDR3 in amino acids: CASSYAAREYF. CDR3 DNA: TGTGCCAGCAGTTACGCGGCGAGGGAGTACTTC.